This T cell receptor (beta chain) comes out of a study of regulatory T cells in long-lasting Graves disease (dated by TCRdb to the early 2020s). Broadly, across the study: Persistent Graves' disease was defined as antithyroid drug treatment for over 5 years with persistently positive TSH receptor autoantibodies. This study used TCR sequencing and RNA sequencing of peripheral blood to compare persistent Graves' disease patients against newly diagnosed Graves' disease patients. A total of around 35 samples underwent TCR sequencing: about 13 from persistent and 20 from newly diagnosed Graves' disease patients. In the clinical cohort, patients with persistent Graves' disease had used antithyroid drugs for an average of about 10.3 years. The study was conducted in China and was registered as a clinical trial. What the research found in general, with its limitations: Persistent Graves' disease patients showed lower TCR Shannon entropy and fewer highly expanded clones than newly diagnosed patients, suggesting clonal expansion. Persistent patients shared more public clonotypes among themselves (around 3,000) than newly diagnosed patients did (over 900). TRBV28, TRBJ1-2 and TRBJ2-5 were preferentially used in persistent disease, while TRBV20-1 and TRBJ2-1 were favored in newly diagnosed disease. Sequencing and analysis were restricted to the TCR beta chain. The small sample size was acknowledged by the authors as a limitation that may reduce accuracy. Only peripheral blood was studied, because thyroid tissue, the primary lesion, was inaccessible.

This clonotype was seen more than once but under ten times. This clone's antigen is unknown. One base away there is no much larger clone; base qualities are not given. In the paper's terms, the time point label means: persistent/refractory GD, antithyroid drugs over 5 years with positive TRAb. For both TCR sequencing and RNA sequencing, RNA was extracted from PBMCs using TRIzol. Graves' disease was diagnosed according to American Thyroid Association guidelines. The patients came from an endocrinology department in Xi'an, China. From each patient, about 9 milliliters of peripheral blood was collected into an EDTA anticoagulant tube. Ficoll Paque Plus density gradient separation was used to isolate PBMCs, and no further T cell sorting was done. An Agilent 2100 Bioanalyzer and agarose gel were used to check RNA quality, and a NanoDrop 2000 was used to measure RNA concentration. Per the germline V gene, SQVTM is the CDR1 and ANQGSEA is the CDR2. V was cut back by 7 bases and J by 0 bases, leaving a gap of 22 bases between them. Spanning cysteine to phenylalanine, the CDR3 consists of 16 amino acids. Of all the DNA, just the CDR3 is kept, 48 bases in frame from base 1.

Libraries came from multiplex PCR. Sequenced on an Illumina HiSeq 4000. CDR3 regions were amplified by Arm-PCR with iRepertoire HTBI primers to construct TCR beta libraries. Before sequencing, the PCR products went through gel purification. The paper's data handling went like this. Across samples, about 63 TRBV and 13 to 15 TRBJ segments were identified and used for gene usage analysis of CDR3 amino acid clonotypes. COPE and FqMerger were used to merge the filtered high-quality paired reads into contigs. BLAST was used to align contigs to IMGT TRBV, TRBD and TRBJ reference genes, with CDR3 defined following IMGT. Any clonotype with a frequency above 0.1% was classified as a highly expanded clone. Shannon entropy was used to measure repertoire diversity, and the Gini coefficient was used to measure V-J evenness. Clonotypes shared by more than one individual were considered public. TCRdb trimmed public reads at Q25 via fastp, called clones via MiXCR and kept in-frame beta chains. Rows matching on CDR3 protein sequence are summarized as one entry with the most common DNA and genes. TCRdb, not the original authors, processed these V and J calls. This sample has around 460,000 distinct CDR3 sequences in its table, and approximately 23% of those were observed once. The top ten clonotypes cover roughly 13% of the sample.

This receptor chain uses TRBV29-1 and TRBJ2-7; TRBD1 is a possible D gene, resting on 5 matching bases. The source was peripheral blood mononuclear cells (PBMCs), collected when the disease was refractory, from a patient treated with antithyroid drugs. The TCR sequence derives from a female donor with Graves disease. In nucleotides, the sequence is TGCAGCGCTGTACCCCTAAGTAAAGGGGTCTCCTACGAGCAGTACTTC. Its translation is CSAVPLSKGVSYEQYF.